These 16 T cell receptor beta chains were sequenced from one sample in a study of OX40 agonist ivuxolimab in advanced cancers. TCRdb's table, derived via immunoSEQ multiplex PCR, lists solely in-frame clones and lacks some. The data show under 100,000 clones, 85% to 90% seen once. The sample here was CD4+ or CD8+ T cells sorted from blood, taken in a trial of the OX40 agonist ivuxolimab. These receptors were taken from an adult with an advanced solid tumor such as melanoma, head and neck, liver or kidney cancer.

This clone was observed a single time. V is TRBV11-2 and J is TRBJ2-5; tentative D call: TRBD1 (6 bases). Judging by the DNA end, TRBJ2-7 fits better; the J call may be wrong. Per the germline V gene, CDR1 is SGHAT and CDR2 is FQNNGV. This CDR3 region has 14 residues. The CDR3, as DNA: TGTGCCAGCAGCTTAACCCAGGGGACCCGCGAGCAGTACTTC. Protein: CASSLTQGTREQYF.

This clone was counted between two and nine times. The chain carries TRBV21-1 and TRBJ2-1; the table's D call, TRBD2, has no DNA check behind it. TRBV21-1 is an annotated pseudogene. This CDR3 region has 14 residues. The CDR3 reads CASRPLEGRQLEFF. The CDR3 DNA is TGTGCCAGCAGACCACTAGAGGGCAGGCAATTAGAGTTCTTC.

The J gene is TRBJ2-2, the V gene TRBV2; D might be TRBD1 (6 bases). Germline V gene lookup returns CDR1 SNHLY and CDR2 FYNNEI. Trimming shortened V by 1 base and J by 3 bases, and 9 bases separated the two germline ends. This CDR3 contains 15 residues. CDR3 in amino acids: CASSEGTGYTGELFF. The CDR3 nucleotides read TGTGCCAGCAGTGAAGGTACAGGGTACACCGGGGAGCTGTTTTTT.

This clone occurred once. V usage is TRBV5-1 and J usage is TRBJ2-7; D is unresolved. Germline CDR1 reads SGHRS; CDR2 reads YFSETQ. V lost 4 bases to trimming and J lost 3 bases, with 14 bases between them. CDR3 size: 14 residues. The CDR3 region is CASSPYISNYEQYF. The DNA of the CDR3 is TGCGCCAGCAGCCCTTACATTTCCAACTACGAGCAGTACTTC.

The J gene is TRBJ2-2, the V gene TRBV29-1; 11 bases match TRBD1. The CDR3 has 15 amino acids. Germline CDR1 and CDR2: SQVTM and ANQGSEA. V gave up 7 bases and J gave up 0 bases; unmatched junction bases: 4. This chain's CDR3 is CSAGDRGTNTGELFF. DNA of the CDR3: TGCAGCGCCGGGGACAGGGGGACGAACACCGGGGAGCTGTTTTTT.

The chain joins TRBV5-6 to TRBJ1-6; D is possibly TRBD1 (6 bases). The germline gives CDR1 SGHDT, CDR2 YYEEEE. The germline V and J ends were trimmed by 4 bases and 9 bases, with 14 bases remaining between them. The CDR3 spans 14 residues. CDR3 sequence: CASSRTLQGSPLHF. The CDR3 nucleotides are TGTGCCAGCAGCCGGACACTACAGGGTTCACCCCTCCACTTT.

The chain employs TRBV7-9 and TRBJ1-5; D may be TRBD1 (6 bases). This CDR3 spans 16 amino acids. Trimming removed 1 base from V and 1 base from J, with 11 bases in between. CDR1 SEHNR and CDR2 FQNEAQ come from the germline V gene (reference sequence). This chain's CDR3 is CASSLGSGASNQPQHF. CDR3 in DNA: TGTGCCAGCAGCTTAGGGTCGGGGGCGAGCAATCAGCCCCAGCATTTT.

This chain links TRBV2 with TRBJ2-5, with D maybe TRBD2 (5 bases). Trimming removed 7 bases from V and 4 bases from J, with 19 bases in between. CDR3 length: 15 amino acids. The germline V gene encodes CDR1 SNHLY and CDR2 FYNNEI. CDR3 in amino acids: CASTPARGVGETQYF. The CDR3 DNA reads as TGTGCCAGCACCCCCGCCCGGGGTGTCGGAGAGACCCAGTACTTC.

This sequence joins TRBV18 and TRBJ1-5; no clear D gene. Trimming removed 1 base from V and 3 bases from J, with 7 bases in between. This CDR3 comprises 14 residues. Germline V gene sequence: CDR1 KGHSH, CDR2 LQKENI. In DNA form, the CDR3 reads TGTGCCAGCTCACCACAGGGAAACAATCAGCCCCAGCATTTT. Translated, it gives CASSPQGNNQPQHF.

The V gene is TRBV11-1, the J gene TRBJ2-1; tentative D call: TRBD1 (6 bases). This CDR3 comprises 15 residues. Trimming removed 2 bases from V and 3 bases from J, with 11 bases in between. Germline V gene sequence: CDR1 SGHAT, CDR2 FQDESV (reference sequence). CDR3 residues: CASSLIVQGYNEQFF. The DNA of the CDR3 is TGTGCCAGCAGCTTAATAGTACAGGGCTACAATGAGCAGTTCTTC.

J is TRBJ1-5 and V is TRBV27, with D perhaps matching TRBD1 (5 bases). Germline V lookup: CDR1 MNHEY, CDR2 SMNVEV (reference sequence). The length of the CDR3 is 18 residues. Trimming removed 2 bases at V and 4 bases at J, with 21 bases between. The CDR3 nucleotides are TGTGCCAGCAGTTTACTTGGGGCAGGCCTACAGACTAATCAGCCCCAGCATTTT. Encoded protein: CASSLLGAGLQTNQPQHF.

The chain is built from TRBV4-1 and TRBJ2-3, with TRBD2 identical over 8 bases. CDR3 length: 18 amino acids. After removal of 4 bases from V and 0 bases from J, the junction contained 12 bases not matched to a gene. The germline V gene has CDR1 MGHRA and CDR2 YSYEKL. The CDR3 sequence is CASSLLAGGQTSTDTQYF. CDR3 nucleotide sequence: TGCGCCAGCAGCCTTCTTGCGGGGGGCCAAACTAGCACAGATACGCAGTATTTT.

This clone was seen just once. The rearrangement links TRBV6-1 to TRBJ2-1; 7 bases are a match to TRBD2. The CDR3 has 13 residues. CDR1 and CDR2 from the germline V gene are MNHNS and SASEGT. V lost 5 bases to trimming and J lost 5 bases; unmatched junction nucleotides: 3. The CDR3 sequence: CASSPGTNNEQFF. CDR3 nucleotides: TGTGCCAGCAGTCCCGGGACTAACAATGAGCAGTTCTTC.

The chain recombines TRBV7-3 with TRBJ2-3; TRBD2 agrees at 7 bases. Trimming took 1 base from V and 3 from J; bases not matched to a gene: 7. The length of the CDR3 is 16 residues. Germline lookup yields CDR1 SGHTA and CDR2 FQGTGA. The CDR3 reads CASSLNLVGGTDTQYF. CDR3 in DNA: TGTGCCAGCAGCTTAAATTTGGTGGGGGGGACAGATACGCAGTATTTT. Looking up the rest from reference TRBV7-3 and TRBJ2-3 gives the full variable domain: GAGVSQTPSNKVTEKGKYVELRCDPISGHTALYWYRQSLGQGPEFLIYFQGTGAADDSGLPNDRFFAVRPEGSVSTLKIQRTERGDSAVYLCASSLNLVGGTDTQYFGPGTRLTVL.

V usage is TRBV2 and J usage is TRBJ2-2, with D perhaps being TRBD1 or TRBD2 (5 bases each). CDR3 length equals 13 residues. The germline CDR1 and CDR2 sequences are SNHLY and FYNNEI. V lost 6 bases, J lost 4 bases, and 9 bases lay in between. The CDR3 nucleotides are TGTGCCAGCAGACTTGGGACCACCGGGGAGCTGTTTTTT. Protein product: CASRLGTTGELFF.

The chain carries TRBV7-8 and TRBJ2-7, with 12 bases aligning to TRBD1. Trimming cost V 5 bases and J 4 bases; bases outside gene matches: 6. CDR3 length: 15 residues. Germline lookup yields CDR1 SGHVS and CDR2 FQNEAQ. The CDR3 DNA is TGTGCCAGCAGCCCCTGGGGACAGGGGGCTTACGAGCAGTACTTC. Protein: CASSPWGQGAYEQYF.